Listed below are T cell receptor beta chains from one sample, sequenced in a study of Ad26.COV2.S vaccination and SARS-CoV-2 variants. Clones were read by immunoSEQ multiplex PCR, and TCRdb kept only the in-frame ones, dropping some. Here the sample spans about 460,000 clones, 80% to 90% being singletons. Sequenced material: peripheral blood, taken in a trial of Ad26.COV2.S vaccine versus placebo. The receptor source for this set is a person between 18 and 59 years old who received the Ad26.COV2.S COVID-19 vaccine or a placebo. Both conserved end residues are part of each CDR3. Fields, in order: J gene, clone size, V gene, D gene, CDR3 protein, CDR3 DNA. D genes are given only for firm matches. The size entry is marked missing in some rows and otherwise reads once, few, many or a size class.

j_gene: TRBJ1-1
abundance: .
v_gene: TRBV5-1
d_gene: TRBD1
CDR3aa: CASSLEGQGNTEAFF
CDR3nt: TGCGCCAGCAGCTTGGAGGGACAGGGGAACACTGAAGCTTTCTTT

j_gene: TRBJ1-1
abundance: .
v_gene: TRBV7-3
d_gene: .
CDR3aa: CASSLTPQLLNTEAFF
CDR3nt: TGTGCCAGCAGCTTAACCCCACAGCTCCTGAACACTGAAGCTTTCTTT

j_gene: TRBJ2-5
abundance: .
v_gene: TRBV6-5
d_gene: TRBD1
CDR3aa: CASSSATGAGETQYF
CDR3nt: TGTGCCAGCAGTTCCGCGACAGGGGCTGGGGAGACCCAGTACTTC

j_gene: TRBJ1-1
abundance: .
v_gene: TRBV4-3
d_gene: TRBD1
CDR3aa: CASSQEDRGTEAFF
CDR3nt: TGCGCCAGCAGCCAAGAAGACAGGGGCACTGAAGCTTTCTTT

j_gene: TRBJ2-7
abundance: .
v_gene: TRBV5-1
d_gene: .
CDR3aa: CASSLGGAAYEQYF
CDR3nt: TGCGCCAGCAGCTTGGGAGGGGCGGCCTACGAGCAGTACTTC

j_gene: TRBJ2-1
abundance: .
v_gene: TRBV5-1
d_gene: TRBD2
CDR3aa: CASSLGLAEQFF
CDR3nt: TGCGCCAGCAGCCTGGGACTAGCAGAGCAGTTCTTC

j_gene: TRBJ2-3
abundance: .
v_gene: TRBV7-3
d_gene: TRBD2
CDR3aa: CASSRGTSGRGDTQYF
CDR3nt: TGTGCCAGCAGCCGAGGGACTAGCGGGAGGGGAGATACGCAGTATTTT

j_gene: TRBJ2-3
abundance: .
v_gene: TRBV5-5
d_gene: .
CDR3aa: CASSLRPTDTQYF
CDR3nt: TGTGCCAGCAGCTTGAGACCCACAGATACGCAGTATTTT

j_gene: TRBJ2-7
abundance: .
v_gene: TRBV18
d_gene: TRBD1
CDR3aa: CASSPGTVMYEQYF
CDR3nt: TGTGCCAGCTCACCCGGGACAGTGATGTACGAGCAGTACTTC

j_gene: TRBJ1-5
abundance: .
v_gene: TRBV28
d_gene: TRBD1
CDR3aa: CASRRTGSGNQPQHF
CDR3nt: TGTGCCAGCAGGCGGACAGGGTCCGGCAATCAGCCCCAGCATTTT

j_gene: TRBJ2-2
abundance: .
v_gene: TRBV7-9
d_gene: .
CDR3aa: CASSLQGGLIDTGELFF
CDR3nt: TGTGCCAGCAGCTTACAAGGGGGACTCATCGACACCGGGGAGCTGTTTTTT

j_gene: TRBJ1-6
abundance: .
v_gene: TRBV28
d_gene: .
CDR3aa: CASTRGSMGNSPLHF
CDR3nt: TGTGCCAGCACTAGGGGGTCTATGGGGAATTCACCCCTCCACTTT

j_gene: TRBJ2-7
abundance: .
v_gene: TRBV7-9
d_gene: TRBD1
CDR3aa: CASSLAGTGGFEQYF
CDR3nt: TGTGCCAGCAGCTTAGCCGGGACAGGGGGTTTCGAGCAGTACTTC

j_gene: TRBJ1-2
abundance: .
v_gene: TRBV19
d_gene: TRBD1
CDR3aa: CASSPEGAIRGYTF
CDR3nt: TGTGCCAGTAGTCCGGAGGGGGCAATACGAGGCTACACCTTC

j_gene: TRBJ1-2
abundance: .
v_gene: TRBV7-2
d_gene: .
CDR3aa: CASSDLWRVLGYTF
CDR3nt: TGTGCCAGCAGCGATCTATGGAGGGTTCTTGGCTACACCTTC

j_gene: TRBJ2-1
abundance: .
v_gene: TRBV7-9
d_gene: .
CDR3aa: CASSERLEDEQFF
CDR3nt: TGTGCCAGCAGCGAAAGACTAGAAGATGAGCAGTTCTTC

j_gene: TRBJ1-2
abundance: once
v_gene: TRBV5-5
d_gene: TRBD1
CDR3aa: CASSPNTKKQGGYGYTF
CDR3nt: TGTGCCAGCAGCCCCAATACGAAAAAACAGGGGGGCTATGGCTACACCTTC

j_gene: TRBJ2-7
abundance: .
v_gene: TRBV6-2/TRBV6-3
d_gene: .
CDR3aa: CASSQGRKGVYEQYF
CDR3nt: TGTGCCAGCAGCCAAGGTCGGAAAGGGGTCTACGAGCAGTACTTC

j_gene: TRBJ2-1
abundance: .
v_gene: TRBV27
d_gene: TRBD1
CDR3aa: CASSLTGDPYNEQFF
CDR3nt: TGTGCCAGCAGTTTAACAGGGGACCCCTACAATGAGCAGTTCTTC

j_gene: TRBJ2-1
abundance: .
v_gene: TRBV5-4
d_gene: TRBD2
CDR3aa: CASSSGLGRSYNEQFF
CDR3nt: TGTGCCAGCAGCTCGGGACTAGGGCGCTCCTACAATGAGCAGTTCTTC

j_gene: TRBJ2-1
abundance: .
v_gene: TRBV4-1
d_gene: TRBD1
CDR3aa: CASSQKQGSSYNEQFF
CDR3nt: TGCGCCAGCAGCCAAAAACAGGGGAGCTCCTACAATGAGCAGTTCTTC

j_gene: TRBJ2-4
abundance: .
v_gene: TRBV19
d_gene: .
CDR3aa: CASSFWRGDTTGVAKNIQYF
CDR3nt: TGTGCCAGTAGTTTTTGGCGTGGGGACACCACCGGGGTGGCCAAAAACATTCAGTACTTC

j_gene: TRBJ1-1
abundance: few
v_gene: TRBV6-1
d_gene: .
CDR3aa: CASSEGLVLNTEAFF
CDR3nt: TGTGCCAGCAGTGAAGGACTGGTCCTGAACACTGAAGCTTTCTTT

j_gene: TRBJ2-2
abundance: .
v_gene: TRBV10-3
d_gene: .
CDR3aa: CAISEASRVRVPGELFF
CDR3nt: TGTGCCATCAGTGAGGCGTCTAGGGTCAGGGTACCCGGGGAGCTGTTTTTT

j_gene: TRBJ2-2
abundance: .
v_gene: TRBV11-2
d_gene: .
CDR3aa: CASSLAGPVATGELFF
CDR3nt: TGTGCCAGCAGCTTGGCAGGACCCGTGGCCACCGGGGAGCTGTTTTTT

j_gene: TRBJ1-4
abundance: .
v_gene: TRBV30
d_gene: .
CDR3aa: CAWSGQINEKLFF
CDR3nt: TGTGCCTGGAGTGGACAGATTAATGAAAAACTGTTTTTT

j_gene: TRBJ1-4
abundance: .
v_gene: TRBV7-9
d_gene: .
CDR3aa: CASSPYIGKNEKLFF
CDR3nt: TGTGCCAGCAGCCCGTATATCGGAAAAAATGAAAAACTGTTTTTT

j_gene: TRBJ1-1
abundance: .
v_gene: TRBV7-9
d_gene: .
CDR3aa: CASSLGGAAEAFF
CDR3nt: TGTGCCAGCAGCTTAGGGGGGGCAGCTGAAGCTTTCTTT

j_gene: TRBJ2-6
abundance: .
v_gene: TRBV5-6
d_gene: TRBD1
CDR3aa: CASSKYRGLGANVLTF
CDR3nt: TGTGCCAGCAGCAAGTACAGGGGGCTAGGGGCCAACGTCCTGACTTTC

j_gene: TRBJ2-1
abundance: .
v_gene: TRBV3-1/TRBV3-2
d_gene: TRBD2
CDR3aa: CASSRAAGVMYNEQFF
CDR3nt: TGTGCCAGCAGCCGAGCGGCGGGAGTGATGTACAATGAGCAGTTCTTC

j_gene: TRBJ2-5
abundance: .
v_gene: TRBV5-1
d_gene: TRBD2
CDR3aa: CASRPGTSGGSETQYF
CDR3nt: TGCGCCAGCCGTCCCGGGACTAGCGGGGGGTCAGAGACCCAGTACTTC

j_gene: TRBJ1-1
abundance: .
v_gene: TRBV7-8
d_gene: .
CDR3aa: CASSQFHRENTEAFF
CDR3nt: TGTGCCAGCAGCCAGTTCCACAGAGAGAACACTGAAGCTTTCTTT

j_gene: TRBJ2-1
abundance: .
v_gene: TRBV18
d_gene: TRBD2
CDR3aa: CASSRRAGAYDEQFF
CDR3nt: TGTGCCAGCTCACGAAGAGCGGGAGCGTACGATGAGCAGTTCTTC

j_gene: TRBJ2-1
abundance: .
v_gene: TRBV28
d_gene: .
CDR3aa: CASSPPEGIEQFF
CDR3nt: TGTGCCAGCAGCCCCCCTGAGGGAATTGAGCAGTTCTTC

j_gene: TRBJ1-1
abundance: .
v_gene: TRBV18
d_gene: TRBD1
CDR3aa: CASSRDRETEAFF
CDR3nt: TGTGCCAGCTCGCGTGACAGGGAGACTGAAGCTTTCTTT

j_gene: TRBJ2-6
abundance: .
v_gene: TRBV28
d_gene: .
CDR3aa: CASSLTQGSGANVLTF
CDR3nt: TGTGCCAGCAGTTTAACCCAGGGCTCTGGGGCCAACGTCCTGACTTTC

j_gene: TRBJ1-2
abundance: .
v_gene: TRBV7-9
d_gene: TRBD1
CDR3aa: CASSVTRDSTYGYTF
CDR3nt: TGTGCCAGCAGCGTCACCCGGGACAGCACCTATGGCTACACCTTC

j_gene: TRBJ2-3
abundance: .
v_gene: TRBV2
d_gene: .
CDR3aa: CASSEGQVSTDTQYF
CDR3nt: TGTGCCAGCAGTGAGGGACAAGTAAGCACAGATACGCAGTATTTT

j_gene: TRBJ2-7
abundance: .
v_gene: TRBV28
d_gene: .
CDR3aa: CASSPSSYLSYEQYF
CDR3nt: TGTGCCAGCAGCCCATCCTCCTACCTCTCCTACGAGCAGTACTTC

j_gene: TRBJ2-1
abundance: .
v_gene: TRBV4-1
d_gene: .
CDR3aa: CASSQELFNNEQFF
CDR3nt: TGCGCCAGCAGCCAAGAACTCTTTAACAATGAGCAGTTCTTC

j_gene: TRBJ1-2
abundance: once
v_gene: TRBV27
d_gene: TRBD1
CDR3aa: CASSSVPSDRGRFYGYTF
CDR3nt: TGTGCCAGCAGTTCAGTACCCTCCGACAGGGGGCGGTTCTATGGCTACACCTTC

j_gene: TRBJ1-1
abundance: .
v_gene: TRBV6-5
d_gene: TRBD1
CDR3aa: CASGHGDSGGTEAFF
CDR3nt: TGTGCCAGCGGTCATGGGGACAGCGGGGGCACTGAAGCTTTCTTT

j_gene: TRBJ2-3
abundance: .
v_gene: TRBV6-2/TRBV6-3
d_gene: .
CDR3aa: CASSYSNGARVVTQYF
CDR3nt: TGTGCCAGCAGTTACTCGAATGGTGCCAGGGTGGTTACGCAGTATTTT

j_gene: TRBJ1-6
abundance: .
v_gene: TRBV10-3
d_gene: .
CDR3aa: CAISEGEARYNSPLHF
CDR3nt: TGTGCCATCAGTGAGGGGGAGGCAAGGTATAATTCACCCCTCCACTTT

j_gene: TRBJ1-2
abundance: .
v_gene: TRBV4-1
d_gene: .
CDR3aa: CASSPQGLNYGYTF
CDR3nt: TGCGCCAGCAGCCCACAGGGTTTGAACTATGGCTACACCTTC